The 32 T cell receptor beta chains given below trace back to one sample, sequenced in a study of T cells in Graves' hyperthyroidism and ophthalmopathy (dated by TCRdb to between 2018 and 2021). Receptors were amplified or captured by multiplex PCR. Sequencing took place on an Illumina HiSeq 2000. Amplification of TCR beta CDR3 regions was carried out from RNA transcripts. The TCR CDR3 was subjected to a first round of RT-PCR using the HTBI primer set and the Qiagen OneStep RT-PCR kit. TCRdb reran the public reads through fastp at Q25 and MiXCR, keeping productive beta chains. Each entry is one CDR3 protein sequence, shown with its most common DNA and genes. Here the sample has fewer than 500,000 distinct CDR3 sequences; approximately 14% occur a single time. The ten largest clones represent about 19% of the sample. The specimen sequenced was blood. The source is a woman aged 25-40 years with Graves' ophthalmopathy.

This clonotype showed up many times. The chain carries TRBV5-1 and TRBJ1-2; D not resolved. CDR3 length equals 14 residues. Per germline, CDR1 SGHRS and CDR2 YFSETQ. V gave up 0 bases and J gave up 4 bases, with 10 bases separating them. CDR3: CASSLESLGYGYTF. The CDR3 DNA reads TGCGCCAGCAGCTTGGAAAGCCTCGGCTATGGCTACACCTTC.

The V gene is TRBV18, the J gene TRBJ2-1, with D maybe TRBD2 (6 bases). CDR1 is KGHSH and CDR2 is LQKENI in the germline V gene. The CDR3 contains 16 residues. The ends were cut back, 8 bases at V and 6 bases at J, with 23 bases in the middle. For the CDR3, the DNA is TGTGCCAGCAGGGACGGGGGAGGTACAATCCCCAATGAGCAGTTCTTC. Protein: CASRDGGGTIPNEQFF. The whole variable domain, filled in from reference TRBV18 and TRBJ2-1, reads NAGVMQNPRHLVRRRGQEARLRCSPMKGHSHVYWYRQLPEEGLKFMVYLQKENIIDESGMPKERFSAEFPKEGPSILRIQQVVRGDSAAYFCASRDGGGTIPNEQFFGPGTRLTVL.

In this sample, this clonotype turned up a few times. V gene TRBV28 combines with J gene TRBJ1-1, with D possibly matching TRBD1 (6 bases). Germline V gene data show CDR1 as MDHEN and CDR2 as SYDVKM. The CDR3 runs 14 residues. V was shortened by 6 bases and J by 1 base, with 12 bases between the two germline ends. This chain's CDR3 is CASRTGGKNTEAFF. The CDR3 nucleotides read TGTGCCAGCAGGACAGGCGGCAAGAACACTGAAGCTTTCTTT.

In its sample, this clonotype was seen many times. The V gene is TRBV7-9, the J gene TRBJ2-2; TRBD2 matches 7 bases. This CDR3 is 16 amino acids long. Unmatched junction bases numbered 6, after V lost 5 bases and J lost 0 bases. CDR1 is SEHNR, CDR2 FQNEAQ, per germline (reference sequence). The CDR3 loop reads CASSAREASNTGELFF. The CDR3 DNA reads TGTGCCAGCAGCGCCCGGGAGGCTTCGAACACCGGGGAGCTGTTTTTT.

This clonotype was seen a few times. In DNA form, the CDR3 reads TGTGCCAGCGCGGACAGAGTTAGCAATCAGCCCCAGCATTTT. This codes for CASADRVSNQPQHF. The chain joins TRBV6-1 to TRBJ1-5, with D tentatively TRBD1 (6 bases). There are 14 residues in the CDR3. The germline gives CDR1 MNHNS, CDR2 SASEGT. V was clipped by 8 bases and J by 0 bases, with 11 bases between them.

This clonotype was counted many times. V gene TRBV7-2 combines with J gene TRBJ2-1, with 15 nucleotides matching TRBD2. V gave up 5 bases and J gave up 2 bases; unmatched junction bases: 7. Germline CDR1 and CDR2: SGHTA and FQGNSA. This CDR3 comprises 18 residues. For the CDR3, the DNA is TGTGCCAGCAGCGGACGGACTAGCGGGGGGGCACCCTACAATGAGCAGTTCTTC. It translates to CASSGRTSGGAPYNEQFF.

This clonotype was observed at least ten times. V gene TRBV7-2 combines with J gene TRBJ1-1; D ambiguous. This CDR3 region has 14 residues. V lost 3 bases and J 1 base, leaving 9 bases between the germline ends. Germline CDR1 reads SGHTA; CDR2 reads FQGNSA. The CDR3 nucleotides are TGTGCCAGCAGCTTCGGATCGGGGAACACTGAAGCTTTCTTT. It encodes CASSFGSGNTEAFF.

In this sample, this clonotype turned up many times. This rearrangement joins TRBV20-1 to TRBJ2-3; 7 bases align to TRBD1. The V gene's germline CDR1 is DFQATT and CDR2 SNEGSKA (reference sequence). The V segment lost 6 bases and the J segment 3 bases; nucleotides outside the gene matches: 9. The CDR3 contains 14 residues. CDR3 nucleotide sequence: TGCAGTGCCCCGACAGGGCGTCGTACAGATACGCAGTATTTT. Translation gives CSAPTGRRTDTQYF.

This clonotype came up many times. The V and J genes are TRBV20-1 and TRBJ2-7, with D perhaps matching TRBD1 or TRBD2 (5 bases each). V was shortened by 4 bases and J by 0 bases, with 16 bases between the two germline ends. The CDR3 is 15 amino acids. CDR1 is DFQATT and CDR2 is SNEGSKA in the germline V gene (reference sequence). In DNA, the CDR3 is TGCAGTGCTAACTCCCGGGACGGACGCTCCTACGAGCAGTACTTC. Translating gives CSANSRDGRSYEQYF.

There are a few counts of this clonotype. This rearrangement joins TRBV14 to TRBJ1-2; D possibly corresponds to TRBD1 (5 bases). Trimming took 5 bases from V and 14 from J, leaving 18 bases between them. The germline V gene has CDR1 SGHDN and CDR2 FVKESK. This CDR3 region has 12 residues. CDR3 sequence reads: CASSITGGSHTF. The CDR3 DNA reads TGTGCCAGCAGCATCACCGGGGGGTCGCATACCTTC.

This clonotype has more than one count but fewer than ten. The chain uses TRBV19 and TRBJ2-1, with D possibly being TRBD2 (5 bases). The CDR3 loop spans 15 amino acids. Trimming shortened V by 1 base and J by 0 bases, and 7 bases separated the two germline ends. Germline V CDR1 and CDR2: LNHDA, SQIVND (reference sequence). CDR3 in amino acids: CASSIAGSSYNEQFF. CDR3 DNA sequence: TGTGCCAGTAGTATAGCGGGGAGCTCCTACAATGAGCAGTTCTTC.

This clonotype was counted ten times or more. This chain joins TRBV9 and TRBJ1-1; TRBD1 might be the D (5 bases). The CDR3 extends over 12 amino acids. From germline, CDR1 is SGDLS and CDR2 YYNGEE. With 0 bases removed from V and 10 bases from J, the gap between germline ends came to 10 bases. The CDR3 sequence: CASSVGAGPAFF. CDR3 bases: TGTGCCAGCAGCGTAGGGGCAGGGCCAGCTTTCTTT.

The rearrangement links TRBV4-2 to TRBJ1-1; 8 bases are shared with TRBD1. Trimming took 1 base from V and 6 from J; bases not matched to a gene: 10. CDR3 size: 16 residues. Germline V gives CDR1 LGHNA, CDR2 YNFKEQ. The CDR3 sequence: CASSQGEGQGSAEAFF. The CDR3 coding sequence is TGTGCCAGCAGCCAAGGTGAAGGACAGGGATCGGCTGAAGCTTTCTTT.

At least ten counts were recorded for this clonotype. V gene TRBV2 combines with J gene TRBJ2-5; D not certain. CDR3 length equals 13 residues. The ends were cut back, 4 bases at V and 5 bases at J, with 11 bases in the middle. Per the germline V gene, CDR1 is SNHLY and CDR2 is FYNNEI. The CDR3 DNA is TGTGCCAGCAGTGTATCCGAGTTGGAGACCCAGTACTTC. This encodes CASSVSELETQYF. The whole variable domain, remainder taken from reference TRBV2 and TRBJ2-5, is EPEVTQTPSHQVTQMGQEVILRCVPISNHLYFYWYRQILGQKVEFLVSFYNNEISEKSEIFDDQFSVERPDGSNFTLKIRSTKLEDSAMYFCASSVSELETQYFGPGTRLLVL.

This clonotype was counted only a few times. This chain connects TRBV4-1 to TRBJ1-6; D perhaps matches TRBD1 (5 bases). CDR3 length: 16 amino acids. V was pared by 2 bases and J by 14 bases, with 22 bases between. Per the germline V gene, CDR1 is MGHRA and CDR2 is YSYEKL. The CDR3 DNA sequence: TGCGCCAGCAGCCAAACTCCGGGACCCACCCGGGGGGCCCTCCACTTT. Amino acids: CASSQTPGPTRGALHF.

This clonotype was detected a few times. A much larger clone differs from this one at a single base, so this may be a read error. This CDR3 reads CASSPQRGRGTPQHF. CDR3 nucleotides: TGTGCCAGCAGCCCCCAAAGAGGACGGGGGACGCCCCAGCATTTT. The gene calls are TRBV12-3 or TRBV12-4 and TRBJ1-5; possible D gene TRBD1, 5 bases. The V end was cut by 6 bases, the J end by 9 bases, with 21 bases between. The CDR3 extends over 15 amino acids.

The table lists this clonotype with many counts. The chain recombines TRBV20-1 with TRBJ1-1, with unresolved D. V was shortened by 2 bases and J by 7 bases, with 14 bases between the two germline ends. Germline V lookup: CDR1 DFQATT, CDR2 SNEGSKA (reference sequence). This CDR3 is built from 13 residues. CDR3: CSARLGSYGEAFF. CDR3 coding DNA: TGCAGTGCTAGATTGGGATCCTACGGTGAAGCTTTCTTT.

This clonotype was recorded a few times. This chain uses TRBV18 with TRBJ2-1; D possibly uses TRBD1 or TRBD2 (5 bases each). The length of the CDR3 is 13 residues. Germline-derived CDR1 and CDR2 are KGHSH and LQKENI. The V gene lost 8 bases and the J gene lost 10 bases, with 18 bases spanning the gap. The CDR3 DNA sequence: TGTGCCAGCAACAGACGCCGGGACGAGGAGCAGTTCTTC. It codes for CASNRRRDEEQFF.

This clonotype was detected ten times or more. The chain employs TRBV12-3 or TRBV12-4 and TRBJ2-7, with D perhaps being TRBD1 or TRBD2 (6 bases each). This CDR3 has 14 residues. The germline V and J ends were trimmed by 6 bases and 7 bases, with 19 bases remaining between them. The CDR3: CASSGRGAPDEQYF. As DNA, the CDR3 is TGTGCCAGCAGCGGTAGGGGGGCCCCGGATGAGCAGTACTTC.

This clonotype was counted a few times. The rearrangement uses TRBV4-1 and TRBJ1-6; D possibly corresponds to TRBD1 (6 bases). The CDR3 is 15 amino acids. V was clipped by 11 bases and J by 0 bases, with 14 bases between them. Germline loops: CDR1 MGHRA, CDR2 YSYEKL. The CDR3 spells CALRGTPSYNSPLHF. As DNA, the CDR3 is TGCGCCCTGAGGGGGACGCCCTCCTATAATTCACCCCTCCACTTT.

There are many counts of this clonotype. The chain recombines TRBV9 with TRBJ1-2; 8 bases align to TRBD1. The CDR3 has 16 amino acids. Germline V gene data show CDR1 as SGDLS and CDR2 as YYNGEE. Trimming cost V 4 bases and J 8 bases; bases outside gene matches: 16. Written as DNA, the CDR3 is TGTGCCAGCAGCCCGACACGATTCAGGGGGCAAGGAGGCTACACCTTC. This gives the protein CASSPTRFRGQGGYTF.

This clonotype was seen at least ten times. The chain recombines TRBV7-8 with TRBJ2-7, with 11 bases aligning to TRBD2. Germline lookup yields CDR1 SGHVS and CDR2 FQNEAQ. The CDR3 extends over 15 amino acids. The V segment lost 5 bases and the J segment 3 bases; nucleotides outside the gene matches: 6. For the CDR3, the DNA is TGTGCCAGCAGCCACGGGACTAGCGGAAACTACGAGCAGTACTTC. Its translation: CASSHGTSGNYEQYF.

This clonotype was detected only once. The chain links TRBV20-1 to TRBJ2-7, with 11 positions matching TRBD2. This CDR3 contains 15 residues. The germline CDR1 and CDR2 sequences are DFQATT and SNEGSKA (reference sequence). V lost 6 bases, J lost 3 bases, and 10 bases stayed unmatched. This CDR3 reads CSADTSGGPDYEQYF. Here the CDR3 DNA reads TGCAGTGCCGATACTAGCGGGGGCCCCGACTACGAGCAGTACTTC.

CDR3 bases: TGTGCAGCCGGGACAGCAACTTCCTACGAGCAGTACTTC. This gives the protein CAAGTATSYEQYF. This chain links TRBV7-9 with TRBJ2-7; 7 bases are shared with TRBD1. From germline, CDR1 is SEHNR and CDR2 FQNEAQ (reference sequence). CDR3 length: 13 residues. The full variable domain, in which reference TRBV7-9 and TRBJ2-7 provide the parts outside the CDR3, is DTGVSQNPRHKITKRGQNVTFRCDPISEHNRLYWYRQTLGQGPEFLTYFQNEAQLEKSRLLSDRFSAERPKGSFSTLEIQRTEQGDSAMYLCAAGTATSYEQYFGPGTRLTVT.

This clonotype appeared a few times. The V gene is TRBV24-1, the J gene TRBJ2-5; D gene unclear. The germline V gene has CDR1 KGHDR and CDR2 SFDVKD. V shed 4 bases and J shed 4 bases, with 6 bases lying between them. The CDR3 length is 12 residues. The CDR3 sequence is CATSDPGETQYF. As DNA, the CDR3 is TGTGCCACCAGTGACCCGGGAGAGACCCAGTACTTC.

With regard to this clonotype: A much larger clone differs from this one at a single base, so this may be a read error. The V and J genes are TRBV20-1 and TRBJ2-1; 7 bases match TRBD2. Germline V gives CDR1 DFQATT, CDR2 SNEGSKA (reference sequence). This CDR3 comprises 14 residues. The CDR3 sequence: CGARDAAGRDEQFF. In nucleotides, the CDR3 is TGCGGTGCTAGAGATGCGGCAGGGAGGGATGAGCAGTTCTTC.

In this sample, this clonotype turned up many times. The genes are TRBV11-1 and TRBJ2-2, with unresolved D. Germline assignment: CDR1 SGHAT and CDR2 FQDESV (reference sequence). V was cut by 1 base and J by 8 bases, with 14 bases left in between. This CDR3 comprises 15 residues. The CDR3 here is CASSLEAAQIGELFF. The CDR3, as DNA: TGTGCCAGCAGCTTAGAGGCCGCGCAGATTGGGGAGCTGTTTTTT.

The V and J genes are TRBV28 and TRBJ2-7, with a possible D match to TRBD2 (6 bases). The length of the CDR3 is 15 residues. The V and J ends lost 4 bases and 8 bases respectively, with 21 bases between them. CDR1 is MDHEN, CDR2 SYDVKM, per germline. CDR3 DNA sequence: TGTGCCAGCAGTTCCGCGGGGCGAGGCCCTACGCAGCAGTACTTC. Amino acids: CASSSAGRGPTQQYF.

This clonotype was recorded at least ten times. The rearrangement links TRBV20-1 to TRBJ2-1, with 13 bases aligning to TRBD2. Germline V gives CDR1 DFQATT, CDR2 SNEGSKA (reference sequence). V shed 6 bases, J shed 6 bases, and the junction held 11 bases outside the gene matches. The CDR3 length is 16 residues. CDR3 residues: CSAGTSGGDFGNEQFF. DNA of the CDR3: TGCAGTGCGGGAACTAGCGGGGGGGACTTTGGCAATGAGCAGTTCTTC.

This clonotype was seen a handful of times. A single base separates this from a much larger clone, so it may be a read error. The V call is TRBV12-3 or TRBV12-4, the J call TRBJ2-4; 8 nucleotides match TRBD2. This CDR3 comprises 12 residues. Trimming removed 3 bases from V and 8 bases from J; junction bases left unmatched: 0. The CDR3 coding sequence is TGTGCCAGCAGTTTCGGGGGGGACATTCAGTACTTC. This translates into CASSFGGDIQYF.

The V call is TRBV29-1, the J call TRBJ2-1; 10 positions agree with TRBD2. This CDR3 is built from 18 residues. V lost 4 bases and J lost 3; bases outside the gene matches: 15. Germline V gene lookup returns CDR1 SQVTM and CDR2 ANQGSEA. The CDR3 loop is CSVVGLAAGSFFYNEQFF. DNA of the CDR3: TGCAGCGTTGTCGGACTAGCGGCCGGGAGCTTCTTCTACAATGAGCAGTTCTTC.

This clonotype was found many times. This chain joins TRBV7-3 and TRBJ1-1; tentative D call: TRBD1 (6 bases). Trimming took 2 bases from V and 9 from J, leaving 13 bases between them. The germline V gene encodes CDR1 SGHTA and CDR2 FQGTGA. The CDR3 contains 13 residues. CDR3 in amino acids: CASSLQTGTQAFF. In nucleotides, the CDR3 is TGTGCCAGCAGCTTACAGACCGGGACACAAGCTTTCTTT. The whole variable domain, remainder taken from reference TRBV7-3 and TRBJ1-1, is GAGVSQTPSNKVTEKGKYVELRCDPISGHTALYWYRQSLGQGPEFLIYFQGTGAADDSGLPNDRFFAVRPEGSVSTLKIQRTERGDSAVYLCASSLQTGTQAFFGQGTRLTVV.